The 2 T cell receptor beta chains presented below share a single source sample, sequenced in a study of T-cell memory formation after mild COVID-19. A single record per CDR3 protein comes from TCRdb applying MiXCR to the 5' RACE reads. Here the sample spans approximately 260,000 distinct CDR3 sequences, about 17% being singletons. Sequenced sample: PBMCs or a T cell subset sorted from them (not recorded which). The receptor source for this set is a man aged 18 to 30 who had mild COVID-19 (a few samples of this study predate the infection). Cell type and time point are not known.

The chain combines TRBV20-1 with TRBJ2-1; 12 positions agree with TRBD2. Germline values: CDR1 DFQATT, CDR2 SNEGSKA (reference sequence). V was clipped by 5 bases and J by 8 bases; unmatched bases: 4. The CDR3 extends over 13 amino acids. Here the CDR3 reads CSAPLAGGYEQFF. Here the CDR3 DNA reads TGCAGTGCTCCGCTAGCGGGGGGGTATGAGCAGTTCTTC.

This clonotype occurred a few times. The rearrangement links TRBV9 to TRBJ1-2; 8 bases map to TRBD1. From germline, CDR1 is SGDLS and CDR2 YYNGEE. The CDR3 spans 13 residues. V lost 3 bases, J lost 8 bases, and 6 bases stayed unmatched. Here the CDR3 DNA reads TGTGCCAGCAGCGGCGACAGGGGTCGAGGCTACACCTTC. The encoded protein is CASSGDRGRGYTF.